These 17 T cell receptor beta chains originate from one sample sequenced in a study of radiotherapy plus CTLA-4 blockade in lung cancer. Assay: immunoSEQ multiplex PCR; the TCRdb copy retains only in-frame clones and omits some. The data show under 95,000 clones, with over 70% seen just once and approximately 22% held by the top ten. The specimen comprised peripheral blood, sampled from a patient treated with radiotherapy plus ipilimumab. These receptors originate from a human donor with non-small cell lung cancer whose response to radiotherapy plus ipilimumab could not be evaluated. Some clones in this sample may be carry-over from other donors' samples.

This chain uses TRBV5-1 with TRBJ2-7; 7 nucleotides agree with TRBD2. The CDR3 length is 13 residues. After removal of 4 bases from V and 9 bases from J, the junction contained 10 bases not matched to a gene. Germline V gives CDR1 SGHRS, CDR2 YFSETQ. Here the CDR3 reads CASSTMAGAGQYF. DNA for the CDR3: TGCGCCAGCAGCACCATGGCGGGAGCTGGGCAGTACTTC. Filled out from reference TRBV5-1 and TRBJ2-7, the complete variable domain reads KAGVTQTPRYLIKTRGQQVTLSCSPISGHRSVSWYQQTPGQGLQFLFEYFSETQRNKGNFPGRFSGRQFSNSRSEMNVSTLELGDSALYLCASSTMAGAGQYFGPGTRLTVT.

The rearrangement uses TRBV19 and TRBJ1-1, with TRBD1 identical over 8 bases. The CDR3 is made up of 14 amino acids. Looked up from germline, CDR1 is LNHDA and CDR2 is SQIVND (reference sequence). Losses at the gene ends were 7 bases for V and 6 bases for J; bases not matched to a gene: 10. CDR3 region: CASILGDRPAEAFF. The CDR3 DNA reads TGTGCCAGTATCCTGGGGGACAGGCCTGCTGAAGCTTTCTTT.

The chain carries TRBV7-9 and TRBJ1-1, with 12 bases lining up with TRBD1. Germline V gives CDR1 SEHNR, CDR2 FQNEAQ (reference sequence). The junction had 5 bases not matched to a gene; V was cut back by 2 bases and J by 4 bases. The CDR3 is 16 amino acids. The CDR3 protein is CASSLLGQGAGTEAFF. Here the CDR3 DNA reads TGTGCCAGCAGCTTACTGGGACAGGGGGCCGGCACTGAAGCTTTCTTT.

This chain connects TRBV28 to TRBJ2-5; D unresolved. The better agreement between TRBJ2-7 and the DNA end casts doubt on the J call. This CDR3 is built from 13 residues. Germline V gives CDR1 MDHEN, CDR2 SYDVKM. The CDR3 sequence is CASSLRLRYEQYF. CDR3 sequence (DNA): TGTGCCAGCAGTTTACGTCTTCGCTACGAGCAGTACTTC.

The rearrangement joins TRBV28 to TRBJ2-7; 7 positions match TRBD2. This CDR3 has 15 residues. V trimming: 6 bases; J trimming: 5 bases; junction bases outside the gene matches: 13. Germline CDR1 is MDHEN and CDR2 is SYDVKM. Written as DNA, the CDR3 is TGTGCCAGCAGCCCCTTAAGGGGAGGGTTCAACGAGCAGTACTTC. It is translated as CASSPLRGGFNEQYF.

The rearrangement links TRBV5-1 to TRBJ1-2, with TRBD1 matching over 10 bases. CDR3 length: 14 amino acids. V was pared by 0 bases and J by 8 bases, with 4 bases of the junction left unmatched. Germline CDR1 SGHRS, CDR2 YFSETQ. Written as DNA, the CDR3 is TGCGCCAGCAGCTTGGCGACAGGGGGCGAAGGCTACACCTTC. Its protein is CASSLATGGEGYTF. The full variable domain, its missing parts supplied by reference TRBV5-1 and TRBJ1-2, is KAGVTQTPRYLIKTRGQQVTLSCSPISGHRSVSWYQQTPGQGLQFLFEYFSETQRNKGNFPGRFSGRQFSNSRSEMNVSTLELGDSALYLCASSLATGGEGYTFGSGTRLTVV.

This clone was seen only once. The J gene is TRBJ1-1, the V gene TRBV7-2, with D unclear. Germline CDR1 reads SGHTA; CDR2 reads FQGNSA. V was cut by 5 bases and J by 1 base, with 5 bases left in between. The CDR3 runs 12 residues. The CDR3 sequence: CASSPWNTEAFF. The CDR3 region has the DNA TGTGCCAGCAGCCCGTGGAACACTGAAGCTTTCTTT.

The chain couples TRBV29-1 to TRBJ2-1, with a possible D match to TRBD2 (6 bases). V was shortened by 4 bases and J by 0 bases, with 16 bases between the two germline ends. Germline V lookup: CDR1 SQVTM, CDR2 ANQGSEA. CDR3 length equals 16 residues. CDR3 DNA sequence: TGCAGCGTTGGTCTAAGCGGGCTTAGCTCCTACAATGAGCAGTTCTTC. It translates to CSVGLSGLSSYNEQFF.

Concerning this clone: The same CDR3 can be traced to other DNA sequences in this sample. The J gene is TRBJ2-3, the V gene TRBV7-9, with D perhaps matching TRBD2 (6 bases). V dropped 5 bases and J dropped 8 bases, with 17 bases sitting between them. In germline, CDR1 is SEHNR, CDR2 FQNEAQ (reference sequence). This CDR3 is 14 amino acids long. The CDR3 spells CASSRGDSQGTQYF. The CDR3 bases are TGTGCCAGCAGCCGCGGGGACTCACAAGGTACGCAGTATTTT.

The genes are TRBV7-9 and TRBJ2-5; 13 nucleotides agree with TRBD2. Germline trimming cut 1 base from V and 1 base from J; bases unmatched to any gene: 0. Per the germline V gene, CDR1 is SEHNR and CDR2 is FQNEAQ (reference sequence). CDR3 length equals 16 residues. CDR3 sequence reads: CASSLGTSGSQETQYF. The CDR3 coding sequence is TGTGCCAGCAGCTTAGGGACTAGCGGGAGCCAAGAGACCCAGTACTTC.

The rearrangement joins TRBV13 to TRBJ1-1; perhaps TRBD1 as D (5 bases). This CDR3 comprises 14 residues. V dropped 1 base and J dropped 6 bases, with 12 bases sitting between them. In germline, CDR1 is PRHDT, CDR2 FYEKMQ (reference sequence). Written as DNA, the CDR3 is TGTGCCAGCAGCTTAGTGGGGCGGGGGGCTGAAGCTTTCTTT. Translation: CASSLVGRGAEAFF.

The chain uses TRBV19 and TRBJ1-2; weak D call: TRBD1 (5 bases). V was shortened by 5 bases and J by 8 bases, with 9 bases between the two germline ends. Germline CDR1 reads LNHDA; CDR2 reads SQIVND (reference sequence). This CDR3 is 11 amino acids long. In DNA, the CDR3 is TGTGCCAGTAGTTCCAGGGTCGGCTACACCTTC. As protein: CASSSRVGYTF.

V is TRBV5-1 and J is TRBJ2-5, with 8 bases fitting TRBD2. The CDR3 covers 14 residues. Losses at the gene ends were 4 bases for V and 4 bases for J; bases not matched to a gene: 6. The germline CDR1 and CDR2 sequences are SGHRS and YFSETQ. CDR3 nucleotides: TGCGCCAGCAGCCCTCAAGCGGGGGCAGAGACCCAGTACTTC. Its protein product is CASSPQAGAETQYF.

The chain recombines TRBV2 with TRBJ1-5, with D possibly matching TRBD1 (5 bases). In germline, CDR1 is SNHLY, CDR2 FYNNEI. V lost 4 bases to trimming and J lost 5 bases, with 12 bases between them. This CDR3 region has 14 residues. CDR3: CASSGGVFDQPQHF. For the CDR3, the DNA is TGTGCCAGCAGTGGGGGGGTGTTTGATCAGCCCCAGCATTTT. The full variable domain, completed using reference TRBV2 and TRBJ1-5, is EPEVTQTPSHQVTQMGQEVILRCVPISNHLYFYWYRQILGQKVEFLVSFYNNEISEKSEIFDDQFSVERPDGSNFTLKIRSTKLEDSAMYFCASSGGVFDQPQHFGDGTRLSIL.

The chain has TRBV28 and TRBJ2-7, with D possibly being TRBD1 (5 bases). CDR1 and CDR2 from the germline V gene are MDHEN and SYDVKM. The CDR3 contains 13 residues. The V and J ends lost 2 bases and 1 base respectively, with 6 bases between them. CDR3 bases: TGTGCCAGCAGTTTAGCAGGGTCCTACGAGCAGTACTTC. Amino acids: CASSLAGSYEQYF. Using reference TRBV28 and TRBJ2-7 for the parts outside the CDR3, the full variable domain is DVKVTQSSRYLVKRTGEKVFLECVQDMDHENMFWYRQDPGLGLRLIYFSYDVKMKEKGDIPEGYSVSREKKERFSLILESASTNQTSMYLCASSLAGSYEQYFGPGTRLTVT.

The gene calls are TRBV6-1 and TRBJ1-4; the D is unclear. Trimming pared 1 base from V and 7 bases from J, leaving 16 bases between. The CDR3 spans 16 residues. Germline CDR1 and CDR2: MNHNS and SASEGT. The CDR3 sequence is CASSEGWAPKGEKLFF. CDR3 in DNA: TGTGCCAGCAGTGAAGGTTGGGCCCCCAAAGGTGAAAAACTGTTTTTT.

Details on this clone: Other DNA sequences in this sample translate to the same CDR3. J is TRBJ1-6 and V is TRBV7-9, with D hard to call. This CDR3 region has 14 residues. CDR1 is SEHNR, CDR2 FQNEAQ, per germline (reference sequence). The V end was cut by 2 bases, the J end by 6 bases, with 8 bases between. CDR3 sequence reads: CASSLSGSNSPLHF. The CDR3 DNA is TGTGCCAGCAGCTTATCCGGGTCTAATTCACCCCTCCACTTT.